This entry lists 14 T cell receptor beta chains sequenced from one sample in a study of CD8+ T cells in alopecia areata. cDNA reverse transcribed from extracted RNA served as the sequencing template. Sequenced by immunoSEQ multiplex PCR; TCRdb stores in-frame clones only, minus some. Found here are about 37,000 clones, around 50% of them singletons; the top ten hold approximately 1.8%. In a group of several patients, CD4+ cells were sorted into CD25+CD127- cells. The sample was CD4+ Tregs sorted from blood. All receptors derive from a human donor with alopecia areata.

The chain links TRBV18 to TRBJ2-3; no clear D gene. Trimming removed 3 bases at V and 5 bases at J, with 6 bases between. CDR3 length: 12 amino acids. CDR1 is KGHSH, CDR2 LQKENI, per germline. CDR3 protein: CASSPNRDTQYF. DNA for the CDR3: TGTGCCAGCTCACCTAACAGAGATACGCAGTATTTT.

V gene TRBV7-2 combines with J gene TRBJ2-1; unclear D gene. CDR3 length equals 14 residues. V dropped 2 bases and J dropped 0 bases, with 5 bases sitting between them. Germline V lookup: CDR1 SGHTA, CDR2 FQGNSA. CDR3 sequence reads: CASSLLSSYNEQFF. The CDR3 nucleotides are TGTGCCAGCAGCTTACTCAGCTCCTACAATGAGCAGTTCTTC.

As DNA, the CDR3 is TGCGCCAGCGGCGACAGGGGAGATACGCAGTATTTT. This translates into CASGDRGDTQYF. The chain couples TRBV5-1 to TRBJ2-3; 8 bases are shared with TRBD1. Per germline, CDR1 SGHRS and CDR2 YFSETQ. J was trimmed by 5 bases and V by 7 bases; bases with no gene match: 3. This CDR3 comprises 12 residues.

This clone appeared once. The rearrangement links TRBV5-4 to TRBJ2-5; D is tentatively TRBD1 or TRBD2 (6 bases each). The CDR3 totals 16 residues. Deletions cut 4 bases from V and 2 bases from J, with 18 bases between. CDR1 and CDR2 (germline): SGHNT, YYREEE (reference sequence). DNA for the CDR3: TGTGCCAGCAGCGGAGGGGGGTACAGGGTTCAAGAGACCCAGTACTTC. Its protein product is CASSGGGYRVQETQYF.

The chain has TRBV7-2 and TRBJ2-7; TRBD2 matches 12 bases. Germline V gene sequence: CDR1 SGHTA, CDR2 FQGNSA. The CDR3 loop spans 13 amino acids. V lost 10 bases to trimming and J lost 5 bases; unmatched junction nucleotides: 6. The CDR3 here is CAILAGGPHEQYF. The CDR3 coding sequence is TGTGCCATCCTAGCGGGAGGGCCACACGAGCAGTACTTC.

The chain employs TRBV5-1 and TRBJ1-2; 10 positions match TRBD1. The CDR3 spans 16 residues. CDR1 is SGHRS and CDR2 is YFSETQ in the germline V gene. With 4 bases clipped from V and 2 bases from J, the junction kept 8 bases outside the gene matches. DNA for the CDR3: TGCGCCAGCAGCGGCGGCGGACAGGGGGGGAACTATGGCTACACCTTC. Its protein product is CASSGGGQGGNYGYTF.

The chain links TRBV6-5 to TRBJ2-2; D is perhaps TRBD2 (5 bases). The CDR3 covers 13 residues. CDR1 and CDR2 (germline): MNHEY, SVGAGI. With 8 bases removed from V and 6 bases from J, the gap between germline ends came to 13 bases. CDR3 loop: CASARGHAGELFF. The CDR3 bases are TGTGCCAGCGCACGGGGTCACGCCGGGGAGCTGTTTTTT.

There are a few counts of this clone. The chain has TRBV14 and TRBJ2-6, with 7 bases lining up with TRBD1. V dropped 1 base and J dropped 3; count of bases not matched to a gene: 3. This CDR3 spans 16 amino acids. Germline CDR1 SGHDN, CDR2 FVKESK. This chain's CDR3 is CASSQGDRVGANVLTF. CDR3 nucleotides: TGTGCCAGCAGCCAAGGAGACAGGGTTGGGGCCAACGTCCTGACTTTC.

The CDR3 sequence: CASRLGHLNEQFF. The DNA of the CDR3 is TGTGCCAGCAGGTTGGGACACCTCAATGAGCAGTTCTTC. The chain has TRBV7-9 and TRBJ2-1, with a tentative D call TRBD1 (6 bases). Germline CDR1 is SEHNR and CDR2 is FQNEAQ (reference sequence). The CDR3 consists of 13 residues. V gave up 6 bases and J gave up 6 bases, with 12 bases separating them.

The count of this clone is one. The V and J genes are TRBV4-3 and TRBJ2-3; 9 bases map to TRBD2. After removal of 0 bases from V and 1 base from J, the junction contained 5 bases not matched to a gene. This CDR3 has 17 residues. CDR1 and CDR2 from the germline V gene are LGHNA and YSLEER. CDR3 nucleotide sequence: TGCGCCAGCAGCCAAGATCTCGGCGGGAGGGGCACAGATACGCAGTATTTT. Translating it yields CASSQDLGGRGTDTQYF.

V and J are TRBV28 and TRBJ1-4; the match to TRBD1 covers 9 bases. The CDR3 sequence is 14 residues long. V trimming: 5 bases; J trimming: 8 bases; junction bases outside the gene matches: 6. Germline V gene sequence: CDR1 MDHEN, CDR2 SYDVKM. Written as DNA, the CDR3 is TGTGCCAGCAGTAGTACAGGGGGCGAAGAAAAACTGTTTTTT. As protein: CASSSTGGEEKLFF.

The rearrangement joins TRBV30 to TRBJ1-2; D is uncertain. Germline V gene data show CDR1 as GTSNPN and CDR2 as SVGIG (reference sequence). The CDR3 contains 13 residues. V was shortened by 3 bases and J by 4 bases, with 12 bases between the two germline ends. Here the CDR3 reads CAWSARERYGYTF. As DNA, the CDR3 is TGTGCCTGGAGCGCCCGGGAACGCTATGGCTACACCTTC.

The table lists this clone with a few counts. The genes are TRBV5-5 and TRBJ2-3; D is unclear. In germline, CDR1 is SGHKS, CDR2 YYEKEE (reference sequence). Trimming removed 0 bases from V and 7 bases from J, with 15 bases in between. This CDR3 comprises 15 residues. The CDR3 sequence is CASSLAPSEANTQYF. CDR3 DNA: TGTGCCAGCAGCTTGGCCCCTAGTGAGGCCAATACGCAGTATTTT.

This clone came up a few times. The identical CDR3 is also encoded by other nucleotide sequences in the sample. This sequence joins TRBV7-2 and TRBJ1-1; D unclear. Trimming removed 2 bases at V and 0 bases at J, with 7 bases between. CDR3 size: 14 residues. Looked up from germline, CDR1 is SGHTA and CDR2 is FQGNSA. The DNA of the CDR3 is TGTGCCAGCAGCTTAAGGAACCTGAACACTGAAGCTTTCTTT. It specifies CASSLRNLNTEAFF.